This T cell receptor (beta chain) was sequenced during a study of shared clonotypes between healthy human individuals. CDR1 and CDR2 (germline): SGHRS, YFSETQ. This CDR3 is built from 16 residues. Trimming removed 0 bases at V and 0 bases at J, with 11 bases between. This clone was recorded only once. Deep-level settings were used for running the assay. Repertoires were generated with immunoSEQ multiplex PCR, while TCRdb's copy carries only in-frame clones and drops some. The data hold approximately 620,000 clones, with roughly 97% observed a single time. This rearrangement joins TRBV5-1 to TRBJ2-3, with D tentatively TRBD2 (5 bases). Sequencing used naive CD4+ T cells sorted from blood. The subset was: CD45RA+ positively selected. The sequence was obtained from a woman between 25 and 40 years old in good health. The DNA for the CDR3 is TGCGCCAGCAGCTTGGCCCGACTAACTAGCACAGATACGCAGTATTTT. Protein product: CASSLARLTSTDTQYF. The variable domain in full, completed from reference TRBV5-1 and TRBJ2-3, reads KAGVTQTPRYLIKTRGQQVTLSCSPISGHRSVSWYQQTPGQGLQFLFEYFSETQRNKGNFPGRFSGRQFSNSRSEMNVSTLELGDSALYLCASSLARLTSTDTQYFGPGTRLTVL.